The 25 T cell receptor beta chains below all came from one sample that was sequenced in a study of T cells after yellow fever vaccination. TCRdb analysed the 5' RACE reads with MiXCR anew, one entry per CDR3 protein. The repertoire includes approximately 600,000 distinct CDR3 sequences, approximately 13% of them detected once, and about 15% sits in the top ten. The material sequenced was PBMCs, taken on the day of the yellow fever booster vaccination. The receptors were gathered from a man under 40 who received the YFV17D yellow fever vaccine.

In the case of this clonotype: One end of the junction varies from germline; a read error may be responsible. J is TRBJ2-1 and V is TRBV20-1; 14 nucleotides match TRBD2. Germline CDR1 and CDR2: DFQATT and SNEGSKA (reference sequence). The CDR3 spans 16 residues. CDR3 loop: CCARVQTSGRANEQFF. The CDR3 coding sequence is TGCTGTGCTAGAGTCCAGACTAGCGGGAGGGCCAATGAGCAGTTCTTC.

In this sample, this clonotype turned up many times. The chain recombines TRBV18 with TRBJ2-7; no clear D. The length of the CDR3 is 13 residues. Germline V gene lookup returns CDR1 KGHSH and CDR2 LQKENI. V dropped 1 base and J dropped 2 bases, with 6 bases sitting between them. In nucleotides, the CDR3 is TGTGCCAGCTCACCACGTGACACCTACGAGCAGTACTTC. It specifies CASSPRDTYEQYF.

There are a few counts of this clonotype. CDR3 loop: CASSLGSGGGSTDTQYF. As DNA, the CDR3 is TGTGCCAGCAGTTTAGGCTCGGGAGGGGGAAGCACAGATACGCAGTATTTT. The chain couples TRBV28 to TRBJ2-3; TRBD2 matches 8 bases. This CDR3 has 17 amino acids. After removal of 2 bases from V and 0 bases from J, the junction contained 7 bases not matched to a gene. Germline V gene data show CDR1 as MDHEN and CDR2 as SYDVKM.

This clonotype was seen a handful of times. The chain uses TRBV23-1 and TRBJ2-7; D unclear. TRBV23-1 is recorded as an ORF, its role being uncertain. Trimming cost V 4 bases and J 1 base, with 14 bases left between them. CDR3 length: 15 residues. The CDR3 nucleotides read TGCGCCAGCAGTCCCCCTGGAACGAAGTCCTACGAGCAGTACTTC. Its protein is CASSPPGTKSYEQYF.

This clonotype has just a few counts. This chain joins TRBV30 and TRBJ2-5; 8 bases are a match to TRBD1. The CDR3 length is 17 residues. In germline, CDR1 is GTSNPN, CDR2 SVGIG (reference sequence). Trimming at V came to 0 bases and at J to 4 bases, leaving 13 bases not matched to a gene. The CDR3 DNA follows: TGTGCCTGGAGTGTAACTTGGGGCGGACAGGGTACAGAGACCCAGTACTTC. It is translated as CAWSVTWGGQGTETQYF.

This clonotype was observed a few times. V and J are TRBV7-2 and TRBJ2-5; D unclear. Germline CDR1 is SGHTA and CDR2 is FQGNSA. The CDR3 is 12 residues long. Trimming took off 5 bases at V and 5 bases at J, with 9 bases between the two ends. In DNA, the CDR3 is TGTGCCAGCAGCGAGCCCCCCGAGACCCAGTACTTC. Translation: CASSEPPETQYF.

Of note for this clonotype: Compared with germline, one end of the junction differs, possibly owing to a read error. The chain has TRBV7-7 and TRBJ2-2; TRBD2 aligns across 12 bases. This CDR3 region has 16 residues. Germline assignment: CDR1 SSHAT and CDR2 FNYEAQ (reference sequence). CDR3 DNA sequence: TGTGCTAGCAGCTTAGCTAGCGGGAGGGTGTCCGGGGAGCTGTTTTTT. It specifies CASSLASGRVSGELFF.

The rearrangement joins TRBV7-2 to TRBJ1-1; D is unresolved. Trimming stripped 5 bases from V and 4 bases from J, with 11 bases between. Germline loops: CDR1 SGHTA, CDR2 FQGNSA. This CDR3 contains 13 residues. Here the CDR3 reads CASSRPPPTEAFF. CDR3 sequence (DNA): TGTGCCAGCAGCCGACCGCCGCCCACTGAAGCTTTCTTT.

This clonotype occurred a few times. The chain has TRBV20-1 and TRBJ1-5; no firm D call. Trimming left V 5 bases short and J 3 bases short, with 11 bases between. There are 13 residues in the CDR3. Germline loops: CDR1 DFQATT, CDR2 SNEGSKA (reference sequence). CDR3 sequence reads: CSAHGDPNQPQHF. CDR3 nucleotide sequence: TGCAGTGCTCACGGAGATCCCAATCAGCCCCAGCATTTT.

This clonotype turned up a few times. The rearrangement joins TRBV7-6 to TRBJ2-3, with no clear D. Germline CDR1 SGHVS, CDR2 FNYEAQ. V was clipped by 5 bases and J by 2 bases, with 8 bases between them. The CDR3 contains 13 residues. CDR3 in DNA: TGTGCCAGCAGCAAGATCATCACAGATACGCAGTATTTT. Translated, it gives CASSKIITDTQYF.

The CDR3 loop reads CASSPGTSGSTFTDTQYF. Written as DNA, the CDR3 is TGTGCCAGCAGCCCTGGGACTAGCGGGAGCACCTTCACAGATACGCAGTATTTT. J is TRBJ2-3 and V is TRBV5-4; 14 positions match TRBD2. Germline trimming cut 4 bases from V and 2 bases from J; bases unmatched to any gene: 9. The germline V gene has CDR1 SGHNT and CDR2 YYREEE (reference sequence). This CDR3 contains 18 residues.

This sequence joins TRBV27 and TRBJ2-7; TRBD2 is a possible D gene (8 bases). The germline V and J ends were trimmed by 2 bases and 4 bases, with 21 bases remaining between them. This CDR3 is 17 amino acids long. Germline CDR1 and CDR2: MNHEY and SMNVEV (reference sequence). CDR3 sequence: CASSLTPPGGGSYEQYF. CDR3 coding DNA: TGTGCCAGCAGTTTAACCCCCCCGGGAGGGGGCAGTTACGAGCAGTACTTC.

This clonotype has at least ten counts. V and J are TRBV5-1 and TRBJ2-2; D remains ambiguous. Germline V gene data show CDR1 as SGHRS and CDR2 as YFSETQ. V was pared by 2 bases and J by 6 bases, with 8 bases between. The CDR3 length is 13 residues. As DNA, the CDR3 is TGCGCCAGCAGCTTAAAAGGACCCGGGGAGCTGTTTTTT. Encoded protein: CASSLKGPGELFF.

The chain is built from TRBV28 and TRBJ2-7; no reliable D call. The length of the CDR3 is 12 residues. Between the trimmed V and J ends, which lost 7 bases and 4 bases, there was a span of 11 bases. Germline CDR1 reads MDHEN; CDR2 reads SYDVKM. CDR3 in amino acids: CASKGQWYEQYF. CDR3 coding DNA: TGTGCCAGCAAGGGCCAGTGGTACGAGCAGTACTTC.

The sample holds a few counts of this clonotype. The V call is TRBV7-2, the J call TRBJ2-7; no firm D call. This CDR3 comprises 14 residues. Between the trimmed V and J ends, which lost 1 base and 3 bases, there was a span of 10 bases. Germline V gene sequence: CDR1 SGHTA, CDR2 FQGNSA. The CDR3 loop reads CASSLDLGGYEQYF. The CDR3, as DNA: TGTGCCAGCAGCTTAGACCTAGGCGGCTACGAGCAGTACTTC.

V gene TRBV2 combines with J gene TRBJ2-2, with TRBD2 identical over 8 bases. Germline V lookup: CDR1 SNHLY, CDR2 FYNNEI. The CDR3 has 14 amino acids. Germline trimming cut 6 bases from V and 4 bases from J; bases unmatched to any gene: 4. The CDR3 here is CASSVAGFTGELFF. The CDR3 region has the DNA TGTGCCAGCAGCGTAGCGGGGTTCACCGGGGAGCTGTTTTTT.

This clonotype was observed a few times. This chain uses TRBV3-1 with TRBJ1-5, with no clear D. V was pared by 3 bases and J by 5 bases, with 5 bases between. The germline gives CDR1 LGHDT, CDR2 YNNKEL (reference sequence). This CDR3 is 12 amino acids long. The CDR3 bases are TGTGCCAGCAGCCACCGAGATCAGCCCCAGCATTTT. Protein product: CASSHRDQPQHF.

This clonotype was seen a handful of times. The chain employs TRBV12-3 or TRBV12-4 and TRBJ1-1; D call uncertain. The V and J ends lost 4 bases and 3 bases respectively, with 21 bases between them. The CDR3 has 17 amino acids. CDR3 nucleotides: TGTGCCAGCAGTTGGGCAATGGCCCCCGGCGGGGACACTGAAGCTTTCTTT. Translated, it gives CASSWAMAPGGDTEAFF.

This clonotype has a handful of counts. This chain joins TRBV6-1 and TRBJ1-4, with TRBD1 as a possible D gene (6 bases). Germline lookup yields CDR1 MNHNS and CDR2 SASEGT. Trimming took 6 bases from V and 8 from J, leaving 16 bases between them. The CDR3 loop spans 14 amino acids. The CDR3 DNA reads TGTGCCAGCAGAAAACAGGGAGTGAGCGAAAAACTGTTTTTT. It translates to CASRKQGVSEKLFF.

The chain uses TRBV28 and TRBJ2-1; TRBD2 might be the D (6 bases). This CDR3 region has 16 residues. The germline gives CDR1 MDHEN, CDR2 SYDVKM. The V and J ends lost 6 bases and 3 bases respectively, with 18 bases between them. The CDR3 bases are TGTGCCAGCAGCCAAACGGGGGACCTAAACTACAATGAGCAGTTCTTC. Its protein product is CASSQTGDLNYNEQFF.

In this sample, this clonotype turned up a few times. In DNA, the CDR3 is TGCGCCAGCAGCCAAGTCGCCGGGACAGGGATATACTTGAGCTATGGCTACACCTTC. Its translation: CASSQVAGTGIYLSYGYTF. The chain recombines TRBV4-3 with TRBJ1-2, with TRBD1 matching over 9 bases. This CDR3 comprises 19 residues. V gave up 1 base and J gave up 4 bases; unmatched junction bases: 16. Per the germline V gene, CDR1 is LGHNA and CDR2 is YSLEER.

There are many counts of this clonotype. The rearrangement joins TRBV7-9 to TRBJ2-3; D call uncertain. This CDR3 comprises 12 residues. Germline CDR1 and CDR2: SEHNR and FQNEAQ (reference sequence). V lost 2 bases and J 5 bases, leaving 5 bases between the germline ends. The CDR3 nucleotides read TGTGCCAGCAGCTTAAACGGAGATACGCAGTATTTT. Protein sequence: CASSLNGDTQYF.

This clonotype was recorded a few times. The V call is TRBV24-1, the J call TRBJ2-2, with 7 positions matching TRBD1. CDR3 length: 16 amino acids. The germline CDR1 and CDR2 sequences are KGHDR and SFDVKD. With 4 bases clipped from V and 7 bases from J, the junction kept 11 bases outside the gene matches. In nucleotides, the CDR3 is TGTGCCACCAGTGAAGGGAGACAGGGCTTCGGCGGGGAGCTGTTTTTT. Residues: CATSEGRQGFGGELFF.

In its sample, this clonotype was seen a few times. This chain joins TRBV19 and TRBJ2-5; D remains ambiguous. V gave up 3 bases and J gave up 3 bases, with 17 bases separating them. The CDR3 spans 16 residues. Germline V gene lookup returns CDR1 LNHDA and CDR2 SQIVND (reference sequence). CDR3 nucleotide sequence: TGTGCCAGTAGTATCGCCGGGTCGCTGGGTAAAGAGACCCAGTACTTC. Protein sequence: CASSIAGSLGKETQYF.

The chain is built from TRBV11-2 and TRBJ2-2; D gene unclear. V was shortened by 6 bases and J by 5 bases, with 22 bases between the two germline ends. The length of the CDR3 is 17 residues. Germline loops: CDR1 SGHAT, CDR2 FQNNGV. The CDR3 reads CASRPLRGPKRTGELFF. The CDR3 nucleotides read TGTGCCAGCAGACCACTCAGAGGCCCCAAAAGGACCGGGGAGCTGTTTTTT. Full variable domain (missing parts from reference TRBV11-2 and TRBJ2-2): EAGVAQSPRYKIIEKRQSVAFWCNPISGHATLYWYQQILGQGPKLLIQFQNNGVVDDSQLPKDRFSAERLKGVDSTLKIQPAKLEDSAVYLCASRPLRGPKRTGELFFGEGSRLTVL.